The text below deals with one T cell receptor (beta chain). Its matching antigen is unknown. Trimming removed 4 bases from V and 1 base from J, with 10 bases in between. The germline CDR1 and CDR2 sequences are SGHVS and FQNEAQ. The CDR3 spans 14 residues. In each case, RNA was isolated and then reverse transcribed into cDNA as the sequencing template. Clones were read by immunoSEQ multiplex PCR, and TCRdb kept only the in-frame ones, dropping some. This table holds around 200,000 clones, more than 55% found once. As for treatment: oral pan-JAK inhibitor, 5-10 mg twice daily. Researchers gathered lesional scalp punch biopsies and peripheral blood from patients with alopecia areata. The record originates from a study of CD8+ T cells in alopecia areata. As for the study in general: The duration of tofacitinib was 6 to 18 months, with 6 months off drug afterward. Overall study results and limits: Expanded CD8+ clones among the top 100, and scalp clonality, were significantly decreased by tofacitinib. While patients received tofacitinib, many expanded lesional clones remained present in scalp and blood.

This specimen consisted of CD4+ T cells sorted from blood, obtained at week 4, from a patient treated with tofacitinib. This clonotype was sampled from a human donor with alopecia areata. The gene calls are TRBV7-8 and TRBJ2-5, with D possibly TRBD1 on 6 matching bases. The CDR3 sequence is CASSYRDTQETQYF. The CDR3 nucleotides read TGTGCCAGCAGCTACCGGGACACCCAAGAGACCCAGTACTTC.